The 10 T cell receptor beta chains given below trace back to one sample, sequenced in a study of blood T cells in healthy people across ages. Primed by a sample-barcoded 5' primer and a J-beta primer mix, a second PCR proceeded for 7 to 11 cycles. TCRdb recomputed calls from the 5' RACE reads with MiXCR, one row per CDR3 protein. The repertoire includes about 640,000 distinct CDR3 sequences, about 53% of them detected once, and around 37% sits in the top ten. Specimen: blood. The receptors come from a man in his 60s in good health.

The rearrangement uses TRBV10-3 and TRBJ2-1; tentatively, D is TRBD2 (5 bases). Trimming shortened V by 3 bases and J by 1 base, and 10 bases separated the two germline ends. Per the germline V gene, CDR1 is ENHRY and CDR2 is SYGVKD. The CDR3 spans 15 residues. The CDR3 sequence is CAISDGEGSYNEQFF. In DNA form, the CDR3 reads TGTGCCATCAGTGACGGGGAAGGTTCCTACAATGAGCAGTTCTTC.

The chain couples TRBV3-1 to TRBJ2-7; tentative D call: TRBD2 (6 bases). The CDR3 loop spans 14 amino acids. V lost 1 base and J lost 7, with 14 bases in between. Germline-derived CDR1 and CDR2 are LGHDT and YNNKEL (reference sequence). The CDR3 nucleotides read TGTGCCAGCAGCCAAGTAGTAGGGGCGGGGGAGCAGTACTTC. This sequence encodes CASSQVVGAGEQYF.

This clonotype was counted only a few times. The rearrangement uses TRBV4-1 and TRBJ2-5; D is possibly TRBD2 (6 bases). The CDR3 covers 13 residues. Germline V gene sequence: CDR1 MGHRA, CDR2 YSYEKL. V lost 3 bases to trimming and J lost 4 bases, with 9 bases between them. CDR3 in DNA: TGCGCCAGCAGCCAGGGACTTCTAGAGACCCAGTACTTC. It specifies CASSQGLLETQYF.

V usage is TRBV5-1 and J usage is TRBJ2-7; no clear D gene. The J call may be faulty, since TRBJ2-4 better matches the DNA end. The CDR3 loop spans 16 amino acids. CDR1 and CDR2 (germline): SGHRS, YFSETQ. CDR3 DNA sequence: TGCGCCAGCAGGAACGGACGGAAAGATAACAAAAACATTCAGTACTTC. Its protein product is CASRNGRKDNKNIQYF.

This clonotype was seen once. The CDR3 is CASSDSTGAIYNEQFF. The CDR3 nucleotides are TGCGCCAGCAGCGATTCCACAGGGGCGATATACAATGAGCAGTTCTTC. The gene calls are TRBV5-1 and TRBJ2-1; 7 nucleotides match TRBD1. The CDR3 is made up of 16 amino acids. V dropped 4 bases and J dropped 4; count of bases not matched to a gene: 11. From germline, CDR1 is SGHRS and CDR2 YFSETQ.

This clonotype was picked up many times. The CDR3 coding sequence is TGTGCCAGCAGCCGTAGGAGCACAGATACGCAGTATTTT. This gives the protein CASSRRSTDTQYF. The chain uses TRBV6-1 and TRBJ2-3; D gene ambiguous. This CDR3 is 13 amino acids long. Trimming took 6 bases from V and 0 from J, leaving 7 bases between them. Per germline, CDR1 MNHNS and CDR2 SASEGT.

V and J are TRBV7-9 and TRBJ1-1; 9 bases align to TRBD1. The CDR3 has 13 residues. The trim removed 7 bases at V and 8 bases at J, leaving 8 bases unmatched. Germline assignment: CDR1 SEHNR and CDR2 FQNEAQ (reference sequence). The CDR3 reads CASTRGQGEEAFF. The CDR3 coding sequence is TGTGCCAGCACCCGGGGACAGGGCGAGGAAGCTTTCTTT. Looking up the rest from reference TRBV7-9 and TRBJ1-1 gives the full variable domain: DTGVSQNPRHKITKRGQNVTFRCDPISEHNRLYWYRQTLGQGPEFLTYFQNEAQLEKSRLLSDRFSAERPKGSFSTLEIQRTEQGDSAMYLCASTRGQGEEAFFGQGTRLTVV.

The table lists this clonotype with a count of one. This chain links TRBV5-1 with TRBJ2-2; 10 nucleotides line up with TRBD2. Trimming cost V 1 base and J 6 bases; bases outside gene matches: 3. Per germline, CDR1 SGHRS and CDR2 YFSETQ. The CDR3 contains 15 residues. The DNA of the CDR3 is TGCGCCAGCAGCTTGACTAGCGGGGTACCCGGGGAGCTGTTTTTT. It codes for CASSLTSGVPGELFF.

The chain carries TRBV29-1 and TRBJ1-2; D perhaps matches TRBD1 (5 bases). Per germline, CDR1 SQVTM and CDR2 ANQGSEA. The CDR3 is made up of 13 amino acids. V lost 3 bases and J lost 3, with 11 bases in between. The CDR3 nucleotides are TGCAGCGTTGATCGAAGAGGGGACTATGGCTACACCTTC. Translating it yields CSVDRRGDYGYTF.

The chain combines TRBV7-9 with TRBJ2-7, with D possibly being TRBD1 or TRBD2 (6 bases each). Looked up from germline, CDR1 is SEHNR and CDR2 is FQNEAQ (reference sequence). V lost 4 bases and J lost 6, with 16 bases in between. CDR3 length: 14 residues. Here the CDR3 reads CASSSDVQGGEQYF. The DNA of the CDR3 is TGTGCCAGCAGCTCCGATGTACAGGGAGGCGAGCAGTACTTC.